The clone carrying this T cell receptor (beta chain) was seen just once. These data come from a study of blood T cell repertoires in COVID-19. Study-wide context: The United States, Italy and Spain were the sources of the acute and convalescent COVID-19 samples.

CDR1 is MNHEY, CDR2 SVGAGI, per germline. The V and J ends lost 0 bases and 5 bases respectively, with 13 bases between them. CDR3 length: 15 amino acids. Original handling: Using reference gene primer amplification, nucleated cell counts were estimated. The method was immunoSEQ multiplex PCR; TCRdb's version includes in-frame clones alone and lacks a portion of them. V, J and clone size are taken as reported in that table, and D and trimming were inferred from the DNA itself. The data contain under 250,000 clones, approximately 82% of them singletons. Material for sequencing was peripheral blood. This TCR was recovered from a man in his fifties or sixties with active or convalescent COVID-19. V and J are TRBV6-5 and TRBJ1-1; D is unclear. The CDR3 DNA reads TGTGCCAGCAGTTACTCTCCCGGGGTTGGGACTGAAGCTTTCTTT. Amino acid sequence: CASSYSPGVGTEAFF.